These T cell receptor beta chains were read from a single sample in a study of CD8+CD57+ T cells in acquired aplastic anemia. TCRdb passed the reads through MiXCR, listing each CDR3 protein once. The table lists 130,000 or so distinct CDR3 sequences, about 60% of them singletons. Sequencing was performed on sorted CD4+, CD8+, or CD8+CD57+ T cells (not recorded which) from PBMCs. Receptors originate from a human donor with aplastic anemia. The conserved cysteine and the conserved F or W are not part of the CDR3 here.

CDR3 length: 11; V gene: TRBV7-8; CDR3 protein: ASSFKQGTEAF
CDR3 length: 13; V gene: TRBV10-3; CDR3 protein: AITPGVGQGYEQY
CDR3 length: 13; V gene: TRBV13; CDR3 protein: ASSLAGQGAYEQY
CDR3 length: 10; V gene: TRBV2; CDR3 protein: ASRAISRGYT
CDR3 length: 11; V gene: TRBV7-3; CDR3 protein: ASRGTDYNEQF
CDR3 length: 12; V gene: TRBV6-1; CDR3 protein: ASSLTGEAQPQH
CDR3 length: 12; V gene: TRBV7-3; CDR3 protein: ASSSGPMNTEAF
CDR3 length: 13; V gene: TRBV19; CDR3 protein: ASSPGRTVGYGYT
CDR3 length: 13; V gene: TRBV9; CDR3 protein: ASSVGDPRTHGYT
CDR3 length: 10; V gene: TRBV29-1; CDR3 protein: SVRRTSVEQY
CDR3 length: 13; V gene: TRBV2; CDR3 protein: ASSDWQLDADTQY
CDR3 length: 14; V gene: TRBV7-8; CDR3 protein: ASSLVQGSWNTEAF
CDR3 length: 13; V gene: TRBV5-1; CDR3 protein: ASSLLQGADSPLH
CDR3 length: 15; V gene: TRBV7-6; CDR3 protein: ASSQPDTPSSYNEQF
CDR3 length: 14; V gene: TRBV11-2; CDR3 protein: ASSFRVQGSTGELF
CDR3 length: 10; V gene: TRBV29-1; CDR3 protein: SVYVSYNEQF
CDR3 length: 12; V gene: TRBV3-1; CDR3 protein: ASSQADRDPGYT
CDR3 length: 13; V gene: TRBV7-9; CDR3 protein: ASSSLDSYSYEQY
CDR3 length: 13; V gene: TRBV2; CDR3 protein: ASSDWLFVADTQY
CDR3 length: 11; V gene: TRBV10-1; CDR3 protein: ASSDPPSGEQY
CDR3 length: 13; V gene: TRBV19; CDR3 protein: ASRVSRQAYNEQF
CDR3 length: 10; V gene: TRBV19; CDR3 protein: ATGGPSYRQH
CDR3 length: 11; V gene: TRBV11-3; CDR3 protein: ASSSGPNNEQF
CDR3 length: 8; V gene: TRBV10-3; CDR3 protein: AVATYEQY
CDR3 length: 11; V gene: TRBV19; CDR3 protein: ASTQSRHQPQH
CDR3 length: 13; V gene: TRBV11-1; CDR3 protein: ASSLGRRERETQY
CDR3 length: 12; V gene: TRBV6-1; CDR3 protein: ASSWTGSNQPQH
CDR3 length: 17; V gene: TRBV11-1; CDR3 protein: ASSLLSRPDAGHNNEQF
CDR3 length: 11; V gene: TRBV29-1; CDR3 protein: SVVGQGNYGYT
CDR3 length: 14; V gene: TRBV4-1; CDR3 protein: ASSQAWTASYNEQF
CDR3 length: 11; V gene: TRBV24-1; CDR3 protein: ATGDASTDTQY
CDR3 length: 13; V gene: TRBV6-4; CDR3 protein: ASSDGTSGGNEQF
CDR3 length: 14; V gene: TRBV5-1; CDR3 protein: ASSLARGKFRDTQY
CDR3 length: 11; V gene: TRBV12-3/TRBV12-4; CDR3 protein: ASSSQGRETQY
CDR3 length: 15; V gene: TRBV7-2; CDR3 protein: ASSLGSGRPSYNEQF
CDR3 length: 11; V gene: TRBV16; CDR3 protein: ASSQSGNYGYT
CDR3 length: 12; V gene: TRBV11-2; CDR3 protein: ASGTGLGHNEQF
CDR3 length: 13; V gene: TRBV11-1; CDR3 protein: ASSLPQGIYNEQF
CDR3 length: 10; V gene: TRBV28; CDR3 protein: ASSWGRYGYT
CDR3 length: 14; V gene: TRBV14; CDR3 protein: ASSHGTGSSNQPQH
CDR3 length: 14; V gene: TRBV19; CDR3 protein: ASSHNGYREFYEQY
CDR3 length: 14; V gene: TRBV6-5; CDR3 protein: ASSYRRTDMNTEAF
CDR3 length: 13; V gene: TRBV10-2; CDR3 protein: ASSEVAGAQETQY
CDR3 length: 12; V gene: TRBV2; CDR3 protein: ATKQDPNSYEQY
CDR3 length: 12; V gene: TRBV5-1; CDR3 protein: ASEMGGMNTEAF
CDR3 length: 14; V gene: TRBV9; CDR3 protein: ASSVARGANTDTQY
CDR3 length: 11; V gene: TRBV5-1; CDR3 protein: ASSLNGRYGYT
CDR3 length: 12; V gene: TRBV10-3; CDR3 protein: AISESASGNTIY
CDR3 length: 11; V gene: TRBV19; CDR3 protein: ASRDRGATEAF